This entry features one T cell receptor (beta chain) sequence. The ends lost 3 bases at V and 8 bases at J; junction bases unmatched: 11. The CDR3 sequence is 15 residues long. CDR1 is SNHLY, CDR2 FYNNEI, per germline. Sequenced by immunoSEQ multiplex PCR; TCRdb stores in-frame clones only, minus some. The repertoire holds about 95,000 clones, around 87% seen once, with roughly 15% in the top ten. This record comes from a study of blood T cell repertoires in COVID-19. Looking at the study overall: PBMCs, B-cell-depleted T cells, or T cells were the source of the cDNA or gDNA that made up the material.

This rearrangement joins TRBV2 to TRBJ1-2, with TRBD1 identical over 8 bases. This clonotype was obtained from a human donor in a cohort sampled during active COVID-19. Sequenced: peripheral blood. This CDR3 reads CASSDEAGGFLGYTF. Here the CDR3 DNA reads TGTGCCAGCAGTGACGAGGCAGGGGGCTTTTTAGGCTACACCTTC.